A selection of T cell receptor beta chains follows, all from one sample in a study of breast tumors, draining lymph nodes, adjacent tissues. TCRdb analysed the multiplex PCR reads with MiXCR anew, one entry per CDR3 protein. The data hold fewer than 200,000 distinct CDR3 sequences, with more than 25% observed a single time. Sequenced input: axillary lymph node tissue. Receptor source: a female donor with breast cancer. Some clones in this sample may be carry-over from other donors' samples. Both conserved end residues are part of each CDR3. D genes are given only for firm matches.

D gene: .
V gene: TRBV20-1
J gene: TRBJ1-6
CDR3 protein: CSARPYRVSYNSPLHF

D gene: TRBD1
V gene: TRBV19
J gene: TRBJ1-3
CDR3 protein: CASSTTGQGSFSGNTIYF

D gene: .
V gene: TRBV9
J gene: TRBJ1-2
CDR3 protein: CASSVVSGSGYTF

D gene: .
V gene: TRBV7-9
J gene: TRBJ1-1
CDR3 protein: CASSYSGDWTTEAFF

D gene: TRBD1
V gene: TRBV6-5
J gene: TRBJ1-2
CDR3 protein: CASSHLQGSNYGYTF

D gene: TRBD1
V gene: TRBV18
J gene: TRBJ1-5
CDR3 protein: CASSRDREQPQHF

D gene: .
V gene: TRBV29-1
J gene: TRBJ2-7
CDR3 protein: CSLAPGGVYEQYF

D gene: .
V gene: TRBV4-1
J gene: TRBJ2-5
CDR3 protein: CASSGLGVGQETQYF

D gene: .
V gene: TRBV20-1
J gene: TRBJ1-5
CDR3 protein: CSASFGSNQPQHF

D gene: TRBD1
V gene: TRBV5-1
J gene: TRBJ1-4
CDR3 protein: CASSQTGTGNEKLFF

D gene: TRBD2
V gene: TRBV28
J gene: TRBJ2-7
CDR3 protein: CASSPTSGSSGEQYF

D gene: TRBD2
V gene: TRBV7-2
J gene: TRBJ2-7
CDR3 protein: CASSQGLAGSRGQYF

D gene: .
V gene: TRBV12-3/TRBV12-4
J gene: TRBJ1-5
CDR3 protein: CASSWGSGNNEHF

D gene: .
V gene: TRBV9
J gene: TRBJ1-4
CDR3 protein: CASSGGQGEKLFF

D gene: .
V gene: TRBV29-1
J gene: TRBJ2-1
CDR3 protein: CSVERGQGNEQFF

D gene: TRBD1
V gene: TRBV7-9
J gene: TRBJ2-2
CDR3 protein: CASSFWTGLRAGELFF

D gene: TRBD1
V gene: TRBV2
J gene: TRBJ1-2
CDR3 protein: CASSLDRLVVTF

D gene: TRBD1
V gene: TRBV28
J gene: TRBJ2-5
CDR3 protein: CASSRTGLMRETQYF

D gene: .
V gene: TRBV6-5
J gene: TRBJ1-2
CDR3 protein: CASSYSVRGWDGYTF

D gene: .
V gene: TRBV5-1
J gene: TRBJ2-2
CDR3 protein: CASSAKRDTISFPGELFF

D gene: .
V gene: TRBV2
J gene: TRBJ2-7
CDR3 protein: CARLIAYEQYF

D gene: TRBD2
V gene: TRBV6-2/TRBV6-3
J gene: TRBJ2-1
CDR3 protein: CASKIAGGYNEQFF

D gene: .
V gene: TRBV2
J gene: TRBJ1-5
CDR3 protein: CASSEAPGQNNQPQHF

D gene: .
V gene: TRBV5-1
J gene: TRBJ2-7
CDR3 protein: CASSGAGSTYEQYF

D gene: .
V gene: TRBV15
J gene: TRBJ1-6
CDR3 protein: CATSIGWRNLPLHF

D gene: TRBD2
V gene: TRBV5-1
J gene: TRBJ2-2
CDR3 protein: CASSLAGGGYTGELFF

D gene: .
V gene: TRBV7-6
J gene: TRBJ2-7
CDR3 protein: CASSLLVGDGEQYF

D gene: TRBD1
V gene: TRBV29-1
J gene: TRBJ2-7
CDR3 protein: CSVEGQGYEQYF

D gene: TRBD1
V gene: TRBV6-1
J gene: TRBJ2-6
CDR3 protein: CAIHPGTVISGANVLTF

D gene: .
V gene: TRBV10-3
J gene: TRBJ2-3
CDR3 protein: CAIGGQGKADTQYF

D gene: .
V gene: TRBV7-9
J gene: TRBJ2-3
CDR3 protein: CASSQEGSRGGPRHTQCF

D gene: .
V gene: TRBV20-1
J gene: TRBJ1-3
CDR3 protein: CSARQGNTIYF

D gene: TRBD1
V gene: TRBV30
J gene: TRBJ1-4
CDR3 protein: CAWSHDRGGEKLFF

D gene: TRBD2
V gene: TRBV20-1
J gene: TRBJ2-5
CDR3 protein: CSATGLAGGPETQYF

D gene: TRBD1
V gene: TRBV5-6
J gene: TRBJ1-5
CDR3 protein: CASSSTGAHQETQHF

D gene: .
V gene: TRBV19
J gene: TRBJ2-3
CDR3 protein: CASQDRGGGGSTDTQYF

D gene: .
V gene: TRBV7-8
J gene: TRBJ2-1
CDR3 protein: CASRSLAFADNEQPF

D gene: TRBD1
V gene: TRBV27
J gene: TRBJ1-5
CDR3 protein: CASSSLGQGNQPQHF

D gene: .
V gene: TRBV9
J gene: TRBJ2-1
CDR3 protein: CASSVHRDSYNEQFF

D gene: TRBD1
V gene: TRBV27
J gene: TRBJ1-5
CDR3 protein: CASSFAGGSKPQHF

D gene: TRBD1
V gene: TRBV4-2
J gene: TRBJ2-2
CDR3 protein: CASSRGTGDTGELFF

D gene: TRBD1
V gene: TRBV5-6
J gene: TRBJ1-2
CDR3 protein: CASSRDRGGYGYTF

D gene: .
V gene: TRBV5-1
J gene: TRBJ2-7
CDR3 protein: CASSLGPGTGTYEQCF

D gene: .
V gene: TRBV16
J gene: TRBJ1-6
CDR3 protein: CASSQVKGVTSLHF

D gene: TRBD1
V gene: TRBV20-1
J gene: TRBJ2-1
CDR3 protein: CSARVSQGKSLAYDEQFF

D gene: .
V gene: TRBV5-6
J gene: TRBJ1-1
CDR3 protein: CASSTRQNTEAFF

D gene: TRBD1
V gene: TRBV6-6
J gene: TRBJ1-4
CDR3 protein: CASSDRGQGEKLFF

D gene: .
V gene: TRBV7-3
J gene: TRBJ2-1
CDR3 protein: CASSSRGTLNNEQFF